The entry that follows covers one T cell receptor beta chain sequence. This clone was observed a few times. Its antigen specificity is not known. Base qualities are not recorded, but no much larger clone differs from it by a single base. This sample stems from a study of cytomegalovirus exposure and HLA in healthy donors listed by TCRdb under 2017. Looking at the study overall: An earlier analysis of some 550 of the donors reported 250 to 350 Gb of sequence data and approximately 110 million unique TCR beta sequences from 150 million to 200 million T cells. Because of strong linkage in the cohort, roughly five DR-DQ haplotypes were treated as single units for association and clustering. All discovery cohort repertoires had been generated using a single sequencing platform. An earlier analysis of around 580 of the donors used high-throughput TCR beta sequencing to judge whether each TCR beta V gene segment behaved as functional or pseudogenic. A later genetic analysis took genome-wide SNP genotypes for about three fifths of the roughly 700 donors and used that subset as a discovery cohort. HLA typing covered class I and class II loci at four-digit resolution. The number of donors typed differed by locus, with about 629-630 for A, B, C, DRB1 and DQB1, around 500 for DQA1, 600 to 610 for DPA1, and 400 to 490 for DPB1. The later analysis used no new phenotypic data to find candidate immune exposures, relying instead on TCR beta sequences and their occurrence across donors. About 280 gigabases of sequencing data and approximately 93 million unique TCR sequences were included in an early release covering roughly 700 HLA-typed donors. On average, roughly 250,000 unique TCR beta nucleotide sequences were sequenced per donor among 300 to 500 genotyped donors of the cohort, with roughly 18% of those sequences being non-productive. The study was designed to test whether signatures of past pathogen exposure could be identified by cataloging public T cell receptors. To study patterns of TCR occurrence, a later analysis re-analyzed previously published TCR beta repertoires from 600 to 750 donors and added high-resolution HLA genotyping. Along with the 666-subject first cohort, a separate validation cohort of over a hundred different subjects was used. Using immunosequencing, the study profiled T cell repertoires from 666 subjects and related those repertoires to cytomegalovirus serostatus. Of the roughly 430 genotyped donors, approximately 83% fell in the genetic ancestry cluster associated with self-reported Caucasian donors. Donor age, sex, ethnicity and CMV serostatus were compiled together with the repertoire data. The study combined high-throughput TCR immunosequencing, statistical association of individual TCRs with disease status, and machine learning to predict cytomegalovirus infection status. Broad study findings and their caveats: At a false discovery rate of 0.05, a later analysis linked about 17,000 TCR beta sequences to specific HLA alleles. Linkage disequilibrium might explain the correlated functional status among segregating V segments, but an unknown experimental factor could not be excluded. A total of fewer than 200 TCR beta chains were listed by the study as associated with cytomegalovirus. The earlier analysis of some 560 of the donors excluded 15 to 20 rarely observed V segments, including chromosome 9 orphons, because counts were too low. A further reported finding was that TCR beta sequences accurately predicted the HLA-A and HLA-B alleles for most subjects in the first cohort. Assigning TCR associations to individual alleles was difficult when HLA alleles, especially DR and DQ, strongly co-occurred. Some IMGT-functional V segments, including TRBV6-2 and TRBV6-3, could not be distinguished by the 87-base-pair reads and were therefore excluded. Sequencing depth was assumed to be roughly uniform across donors in the presence/absence analyses, though that assumption may not hold. The only immune exposure information available for the cohort was CMV serostatus. In a later analysis, most CMV-associated TCR beta chains were found to appear HLA-restricted, with HLA associations seemingly driven largely by CMV exposure. In both the original and validation cohorts, the classifier was reported to diagnose cytomegalovirus status with high specificity and sensitivity. It was suggested by the authors that the approach could potentially be generalized to other disease states and immunological phenotypes. A later analysis reported that several top co-occurrence clusters appeared linked to parvovirus B19, influenza, CMV and Epstein-Barr virus. Compared with the roughly 670-donor mean, donors in an Asian-associated ancestry cluster had fewer N-insertions in productive TCRs, according to a later genetic analysis. Because some donors lacked HLA typing at each locus, the association tests relied only on the typed subset. In a later analysis, the rate of TCR association differed among HLA loci, with DRB1 alleles having the most associated TCRs and HLA-C alleles having the fewest. In a later genetic analysis, a missense DCLRE1C variant was associated with V-gene and J-gene trimming of TCR beta chains, and the association was replicated in an independent cohort. A few of the identified cytomegalovirus-associated TCR beta chains were confirmed in vitro to be specific for cytomegalovirus antigens. In a later analysis, HLA-associated TCR beta chains showed more clonal expansion and lower generation probabilities than non-associated chains that were equally common. Across donors, most TCR sequences were observed very rarely, whereas some public TCRs were present in many individuals. In this cohort, only TCR beta chains were sequenced, and detectable features were limited by the absence of alpha or paired-chain data. In an earlier analysis of fewer than 700 of the donors, most TCR beta V segments appeared in productive rearrangements about 90% or about 30% of the time, broadly matching IMGT annotations. A group of highly shared sequence variants was considered likely to be a technical artifact of the sequencing pipeline.

At the junction V is shortened by 0 bases and J by 2 bases, with 11 bases in between. According to the germline V gene (reference sequence), CDR1 reads SGHNT and CDR2 reads YYREEE. Reading from cysteine to phenylalanine, the CDR3 counts 15 amino acids. Only the CDR3 part of the read is kept: 45 bases, read in frame from the first base. The cohort comprised 550 to 700 healthy bone marrow donors. At the time of sampling, every cohort member was nominally healthy, though immune exposures that went unrecorded were likely present. The donor was CMV seronegative and was included in the group of several hundred seronegative cohort members. Each donor provided a peripheral blood sample, and peripheral blood mononuclear cells were used for TCR beta sequencing. The Qiagen DNeasy Blood Extraction Kit was used to extract genomic DNA from the blood cell samples. Receptors were amplified or captured by the immunoSEQ multiplex PCR assay. For the multiplex PCR, a mixture combining 60 forward primers for TCR Vbeta segments and 13 reverse primers for TCR Jbeta segments was used. The CDR3 region of rearranged TCR beta genes was amplified from genomic DNA by a multiplex PCR assay. The amplified TCR beta libraries were sequenced on the Illumina HiSeq System as 87-base-pair reads. The original methods were these. In a later analysis, tens of millions of unique TCR beta chains were counted across the 500 to 700 repertoires, and roughly 10 million of these chains were shared by at least two donors. Raw reads were error-corrected and collapsed into unique sequences by a nearest-neighbor algorithm in which closely related sequences were merged to remove PCR and sequencing errors. Alignment of CDR3 sequences to IMGT reference sequences was used to assign V, D and J gene segments. For a sequence to be retained, at least a six-nucleotide match to both a V gene segment and a J gene segment was required. A rearrangement was called productive if the CDR3 had no stop codons and remained in frame with V and J, and every other rearrangement was called non-productive. CDR3 was defined according to IMGT convention as the region running from the second conserved V-encoded cysteine to the conserved J-encoded phenylalanine. The earlier analysis of around 640 of the donors excluded sequences that lacked an unambiguous match to a single V gene segment. An earlier analysis of roughly 590 of the donors called V segments functional above 56.7% productive rearrangements and segregating when the between-donor standard deviation exceeded 5%. To diagnose cytomegalovirus status from the catalog of TCR beta chain sequences, a statistical classification framework was built. In a later analysis, V and J genes were assigned by comparing TCR nucleotide sequences against IMGT/GENE-DB human TR gene sequences. Using the TCRdist pipeline, a later analysis assigned CDR3 sequences along with most-parsimonious VDJ recombination scenarios. In a later analysis, each TCR beta chain was defined by its CDR3 amino acid sequence together with its V-gene family, and reads lacking a unique V-gene family were excluded. To address suspected cross-contamination and a sequencing artifact, a later analysis removed approximately 590 highly shared, low-generation-probability nucleotide sequences. A later analysis calculated a clonal expansion index for each public chain from normalized within-repertoire ranks of inferred template counts. A later analysis computed generation probabilities with a VDJ recombination model fitted to out-of-frame rearrangements, and checked the results against IGoR. In a later analysis, hypergeometric tests were used to score TCR-TCR, TCR-HLA and TCR-CMV co-occurrence, with a repertoire-size bias correction applied to TCR pairs. False discovery rates were estimated in a later analysis by permuting HLA or CMV assignments 20 times. A later analysis grouped co-occurring TCRs with DBSCAN, adding TCRdist sequence similarity when clustering within HLA-allele-positive subsets. Repertoires with fewer than 30,000 or more than 120,000 public chains were left out of co-occurrence clustering, as were five repertoires with anomalous nucleotide sharing. In its TCRdb copy, this immuneACCESS table keeps in-frame sequences only and misses some clones. Where compared with another copy, unresolved V genes explain less than half of these, and the others have no known cause. V, J and clone size derive from that table, while D and trimming were established from the DNA sequence. The sample data list about 250,000 clones, and just over 70% of these were observed just once. The ten largest clones take up 2% to 2.5% of the sample.

The sequence was obtained from a female donor in good health and CMV-seronegative. The sample taken for sequencing was PBMCs. The chain is encoded by TRBV5-4 joined to TRBJ1-2; the D gene cannot be resolved reliably. The CDR3 reads CASSLAAGENYGYTF. The DNA reads as follows: TGTGCCAGCAGCTTGGCGGCCGGGGAGAACTATGGCTACACCTTC.